These 17 T cell receptor beta chains came from one sample sequenced in a study of Graves' ophthalmopathy and Graves' hyperthyroidism. RNA transcripts yielded amplified TCR beta CDR3 regions. Second-round multiplex PCR came after first-round RT-PCR with HTBI primers. Using its own MiXCR run on the multiplex PCR reads, TCRdb lists one record per CDR3 protein. The sample gives about 740,000 distinct CDR3 sequences, roughly two fifths of which show up once; 35% to 55% is in the top ten. Material: peripheral blood. The receptors shown here come from an adult man with Graves' ophthalmopathy.

The V call is TRBV10-3, the J call TRBJ1-4, with D possibly being TRBD1 (5 bases). The CDR3 runs to 16 residues. CDR1 ENHRY and CDR2 SYGVKD come from the germline V gene. The ends were cut back, 7 bases at V and 4 bases at J, with 19 bases in the middle. The DNA of the CDR3 is TGTGCCATCACCGCGTTCAGGGATGGGGGTAATGAAAAACTGTTTTTT. Encoded protein: CAITAFRDGGNEKLFF.

This clonotype was seen a single time. This CDR3 is missing its conserved last phenylalanine or tryptophan, likely due to a read error. The rearrangement joins TRBV5-6 to TRBJ2-7; 9 bases agree with TRBD1. Looked up from germline, CDR1 is SGHDT and CDR2 is YYEEEE. The CDR3 length is 14 residues. With V trimmed by 3 bases and J by 4 bases, 5 bases remained unmatched. CDR3 sequence: CASSSNRGRYEQYC. CDR3 nucleotides: TGTGCCAGCAGCTCGAACAGGGGGCGATACGAGCAGTACTGC.

On this clonotype: A junction boundary mismatches the germline segment, possibly from a read error. This chain links TRBV2 with TRBJ2-7, with 9 positions matching TRBD1. Germline assignment: CDR1 SNHLY and CDR2 FYNNEI. The CDR3 totals 15 residues. This chain's CDR3 is CASSEQGANTGELYF. CDR3 bases: TGTGCCAGCAGCGAACAGGGGGCGAACACCGGGGAGCTGTACTTC.

This rearrangement joins TRBV25-1 to TRBJ1-1; TRBD1 matches at 8 bases. The length of the CDR3 is 15 residues. Germline loops: CDR1 MGHDK, CDR2 SYGVNS. Trimming at V came to 5 bases and at J to 2 bases, leaving 7 bases not matched to a gene. Here the CDR3 DNA reads TGTGCCAGCAGTTTCGGCCAGGGGGCTAACACTGAAGCTTTCTTT. Protein product: CASSFGQGANTEAFF.

The chain employs TRBV7-9 and TRBJ1-6; 8 nucleotides match TRBD1. Looked up from germline, CDR1 is SEHNR and CDR2 is FQNEAQ (reference sequence). CDR3 length: 13 residues. The junction had 8 bases not matched to a gene; V was cut back by 5 bases and J by 14 bases. CDR3 region: CASSQTGEASLHF. The CDR3 DNA reads TGTGCCAGCAGCCAGACAGGGGAAGCCTCCCTCCACTTT. The full variable domain, its missing parts supplied by reference TRBV7-9 and TRBJ1-6, is DTGVSQNPRHKITKRGQNVTFRCDPISEHNRLYWYRQTLGQGPEFLTYFQNEAQLEKSRLLSDRFSAERPKGSFSTLEIQRTEQGDSAMYLCASSQTGEASLHFGNGTRLTVT.

The sample holds one count of this clonotype. This chain connects TRBV2 to TRBJ1-5; no firm D call. Trimming took off 6 bases at V and 3 bases at J, with 9 bases between the two ends. Germline V gene lookup returns CDR1 SNHLY and CDR2 FYNNEI. The CDR3 has 13 amino acids. In nucleotides, the CDR3 is TGTGCCAGCAGCGACGGGCTCAATCAGCCCCAGCATTTT. This sequence encodes CASSDGLNQPQHF.

This clonotype was picked up a small number of times. The gene calls are TRBV7-9 and TRBJ2-2; D not certain. Trimming removed 5 bases at V and 0 bases at J, with 10 bases between. The CDR3 is 15 amino acids. Germline V gene sequence: CDR1 SEHNR, CDR2 FQNEAQ (reference sequence). The chain's CDR3 is CASSNRNANTGELFF. CDR3 nucleotide sequence: TGTGCCAGCAGCAACAGAAACGCGAACACCGGGGAGCTGTTTTTT.

This clonotype was picked up one time. This may be a read error: a much more frequent sequence differs by one nucleotide. This chain uses TRBV25-1 with TRBJ1-3, with TRBD1 as a possible D gene (6 bases). The V end lost 5 bases, the J end lost 2 bases, and 10 bases lay between the germline ends. The CDR3 length is 14 residues. The germline V gene encodes CDR1 MGHDK and CDR2 SYGVNS. The CDR3 reads CASSHPGAGNTIYF. Here the CDR3 DNA reads TGTGCCAGCAGTCATCCAGGGGCTGGAAACACCATATATTTT.

J is TRBJ1-5 and V is TRBV2; D gene ambiguous. CDR1 is SNHLY, CDR2 FYNNEI, per germline. The CDR3 extends over 13 amino acids. Trimming stripped 8 bases from V and 3 bases from J, with 11 bases between. The CDR3 coding sequence is TGTGCCAGCGCCCTAGACCCCAATCAGCCCCAGCATTTT. Translating it yields CASALDPNQPQHF.

This clonotype has just a few counts. CDR3 in amino acids: CASSLDPVSYEQYF. The CDR3 coding sequence is TGTGCCAGCAGCTTGGACCCAGTATCCTACGAGCAGTACTTC. The chain employs TRBV25-1 and TRBJ2-7; D unresolved. V was cut by 6 bases and J by 1 base, with 13 bases left in between. The length of the CDR3 is 14 residues. CDR1 MGHDK and CDR2 SYGVNS come from the germline V gene.

The V and J genes are TRBV2 and TRBJ2-7; D remains ambiguous. There are 12 residues in the CDR3. Per the germline V gene, CDR1 is SNHLY and CDR2 is FYNNEI. Trimming removed 8 bases at V and 7 bases at J, with 15 bases between. The DNA for the CDR3 is TGTGCCAGCCGAGACGGCCTTCTAGAGCAGTACTTC. The encoded protein is CASRDGLLEQYF.

This chain links TRBV29-1 with TRBJ2-2, with 7 bases lining up with TRBD2. Germline V gives CDR1 SQVTM, CDR2 ANQGSEA. The CDR3 runs to 13 residues. The ends lost 5 bases at V and 6 bases at J; junction bases unmatched: 6. CDR3 sequence (DNA): TGCAGCGTTAATGCGGGGAGGGCCGGGGAGCTGTTTTTT. Protein: CSVNAGRAGELFF.

This clonotype was found many times. This chain uses TRBV29-1 with TRBJ1-2; tentative D call: TRBD1 (5 bases). There are 13 residues in the CDR3. V gave up 7 bases and J gave up 5 bases, with 17 bases separating them. Germline-derived CDR1 and CDR2 are SQVTM and ANQGSEA. The CDR3 DNA reads TGCAGCGCCCCCGGGGCGGGCAAATATGGCTACACCTTC. Protein sequence: CSAPGAGKYGYTF. Supplemented by reference TRBV29-1 and TRBJ1-2, the full variable domain reads SAVISQKPSRDICQRGTSLTIQCQVDSQVTMMFWYRQQPGQSLTLIATANQGSEATYESGFVIDKFPISRPNLTFSTLTVSNMSPEDSSIYLCSAPGAGKYGYTFGSGTRLTVV.

Many counts were recorded for this clonotype. One end of the junction is discordant with germline, which a read error may explain. This chain connects TRBV10-3 to TRBJ1-1; 7 nucleotides align to TRBD1. The CDR3 consists of 13 residues. The germline V gene encodes CDR1 ENHRY and CDR2 SYGVKD. CDR3 coding DNA: TGTGCCAGCAGCAAACAGGGGAACCCTGAAGCTTTCTTT. This encodes CASSKQGNPEAFF.

The chain employs TRBV2 and TRBJ1-5; no clear D gene. This CDR3 comprises 15 residues. Germline CDR1 SNHLY, CDR2 FYNNEI. V dropped 6 bases and J dropped 3 bases, with 15 bases sitting between them. CDR3 sequence reads: CASSQDQDANQPQHF. As DNA, the CDR3 is TGTGCCAGCAGCCAAGATCAGGATGCCAATCAGCCCCAGCATTTT.

This chain connects TRBV4-1 to TRBJ2-7; TRBD2 agrees at 10 bases. This CDR3 has 13 amino acids. With 5 bases clipped from V and 5 bases from J, the junction kept 3 bases outside the gene matches. Germline CDR1 and CDR2: MGHRA and YSYEKL. The CDR3 here is CASSGTSVDEQYF. CDR3 nucleotides: TGCGCCAGCAGCGGGACTAGCGTCGACGAGCAGTACTTC.

The sample holds many counts of this clonotype. CDR3: CASSLVGRGGTEAFF. CDR3 nucleotide sequence: TGTGCCAGCAGCTTAGTTGGCAGGGGGGGCACTGAAGCTTTCTTT. The chain has TRBV7-8 and TRBJ1-1; 7 bases are shared with TRBD1. Germline CDR1 reads SGHVS; CDR2 reads FQNEAQ. The CDR3 has 15 amino acids. The J segment lost 4 bases and the V segment lost 1 base, leaving 6 bases of the junction unmatched.